The clone carrying this T cell receptor beta chain turned up a few times. Antigen unknown. This CDR3 spans 12 amino acids. Trimming pared 0 bases from V and 8 bases from J, leaving 7 bases between. Germline V lookup: CDR1 SEHNR, CDR2 FQNEAQ (reference sequence). This entry is derived from a study of T cells in Graves' hyperthyroidism and ophthalmopathy. Regarding the study as a whole: Classification by a 13 V-J model distinguished ophthalmopathy from stable hyperthyroidism. In blood, most of the thyroid clonotypes expanded above 0.001 were also present.

Hyperthyroidism in the patients, aged 18 to 65, was newly diagnosed and under 2 months in duration. On the basis of clinical symptoms, serum thyroxine and TRAb, thyroid ultrasound and orbital computed tomography, diagnoses were made. RNA transcripts gave rise to amplified TCR beta CDR3 regions. RT-PCR in the first round (using the HTBI primer set) targeted the TCR CDR3. Each CDR3 protein gets one entry after TCRdb re-called the multiplex PCR reads with MiXCR. The profile shows about 570,000 distinct CDR3 sequences, less than 15% of them singletons. Sequencing was carried out using blood. This sequence joins TRBV7-9 and TRBJ1-2; D is ambiguous. The TCR was taken from a woman aged 40 to 50 with Graves' hyperthyroidism. CDR3: CASSLAHSGYTF. Written as DNA, the CDR3 is TGTGCCAGCAGCTTAGCTCATAGCGGCTACACCTTC.